This T cell receptor beta chain emerged from a study of blood T cell repertoires in COVID-19. On the study more broadly: Sites in the United States, Italy and Spain provided acute and convalescent COVID-19 samples. PBMCs, B-cell-depleted T cells, or T cells were the source of the cDNA or gDNA that made up the material.

Repertoires were generated with immunoSEQ multiplex PCR, while TCRdb's copy carries only in-frame clones and drops some. The sample includes approximately 180,000 clones, 87% of them seen just once. Assignment of participants to cohorts was predicated upon participant-reported clinical history. The CDR3 runs to 14 residues. The V and J ends lost 1 base and 10 bases respectively, with 14 bases between them. Germline V gene lookup returns CDR1 MGHRA and CDR2 YSYEKL. Sequenced input: PBMCs or T cells enriched from blood (not recorded which). This sequence was found in a human donor with acute COVID-19. The donor label of this sample is uncertain. This chain links TRBV4-1 with TRBJ1-5; the D is unclear. This CDR3 reads CASSQGTGIYPQHF. The CDR3 DNA reads as TGCGCCAGCAGCCAAGGAACGGGAATCTATCCCCAGCATTTT.